A single TCR beta chain is shown here with its context. This clone was seen more than once but under ten times. No cognate antigen has been identified for it. Nothing much larger sits one base from this clone, and base qualities are not available. The sample comes from a study of beta chain features in type 1 diabetes listed by TCRdb under 2018. A note on the overall study: Mean age, gender distribution, total cell number and subset yield were not different between patients and healthy donors. The study compared TCRB repertoires of sorted circulating CD4+ T cell subsets between recently diagnosed type 1 diabetes patients and matched healthy donors. Across all samples, some 100,000,000 sorted cells were examined, and cell number per subset correlated strongly with RNA yield. Regulatory and stem cell-like memory subsets were isolated from only 8 patients and about eight healthy donors, whereas naive and central memory subsets came from all 30 or so donors. What the work shows at the level of the full study, not this receptor alone: At VDJ recombination sites, patients with type 1 diabetes made fewer insertions and deleted more nucleotides, a pattern implying thymic rearrangement abnormalities. PCR may preferentially amplify shorter templates, but because patient and control samples were amplified and corrected together, any resulting skew would affect both groups equally. Because small numbers of individuals were included in the HLA sub-analyses, any influence of HLA type on TCRB rearrangement was left unresolved. A moderate but significant shortening of TCRB CDR3 length was observed in type 1 diabetes patients in all four CD4+ subsets. Naive, central memory and regulatory TCRB repertoires appeared to be more alike among patients than among healthy donors. Sequencing cDNA rather than genomic DNA could over-represent highly expressing activated cells, although activation and CD3 levels did not differ between groups.

Each donor gave one peripheral blood draw, approximately 0.11 L on average, collected into heparinised tubes. A BD FACSAria II was used to sort naive, central memory, regulatory and stem cell-like memory CD4+ T cells with a panel that included CD45RO, CCR7, CD25, CD127, CD95 and CD27. All sorted populations exceeded 95% purity. Right away, PBMCs were isolated by Lymphoprep density gradient centrifugation and were stained directly, with no culture step. To minimize batch effects, samples were stained and sorted in pairs, one healthy donor with one patient per experiment. Including cysteine and phenylalanine, the CDR3 has 14 amino acids. Just CDR3 DNA is preserved here, 42 bases in frame from base 1. V and J are trimmed by 0 bases and 12 bases, and the gene matches miss 8 bases of the junction. CDR1 and CDR2 (SGDLS, YYNGEE) derive from the germline V gene. The entire isolated RNA was reverse transcribed using the High Capacity cDNA Reverse Transcription Kit, and thus expressed TCRB transcripts were sequenced. Naive, central memory and regulatory T cell samples underwent deep immunoSEQ sequencing, averaging around 3.7 million total reads per sample. Sorted cells were lysed in RLT buffer and RNA was extracted with DNase-treated RNeasy Micro or Mini kits, depending on cell number. Each cell subset was processed on its own to prevent cross-contamination, while patient and healthy donor samples were processed together. The immunoSEQ multiplex PCR was used to amplify TCRB sequences from cDNA, generating 87-bp fragments that spanned the CDR3 region. Sequencing of the amplicons was performed on the Illumina HiSeq platform. The original pipeline was this. PCR bias was computationally corrected using synthetic template baselines, reads within Hamming distance 2 were collapsed, and singletons that could not be merged were discarded. Reads were aligned against IMGT to assign V, D and J genes, CDR3 length and insertions or deletions at six rearrangement sites. Within each subset, clonotype counts were normalized to the number of sorted cells before true diversity and Gini coefficients were calculated with the tcR R package. The overlap coefficient, calculated on TCRB nucleotide sequences, was used to measure repertoire sharing. This is the immuneACCESS table as TCRdb keeps it, with only in-frame sequences that have V and J called. A part of the clones is gone; compared with another copy, unresolved V genes explain less than half, and the rest is unexplained. The V and J calls and the clone size are those of that table, but D and trimming were determined from the DNA. Within this sample are roughly 60,000 clones, with about 60% of them counted one time only. The ten biggest clones cover roughly 2.4% of the sample.

Here the chain combines TRBV9 and TRBJ1-1; TRBD1 agrees with 10 junctional bases. The sequence was obtained from a woman aged 18-29 years in good health. The specimen sequenced was Tregs from blood. This sample's cell subset or site label indicates: regulatory CD4+ T cells. The nucleotides read TGTGCCAGCAGCGTAGCTCTGGACAGGGGGGGAACTTTCTTT. Translation gives CASSVALDRGGTFF.